This T cell receptor beta chain was captured in a study of Graves' ophthalmopathy and Graves' hyperthyroidism. General observations from the study: The blood repertoire also included most expanded thyroid clonotypes above 0.001 frequency. Stable hyperthyroidism and ophthalmopathy were told apart by a 13-signature model, which achieved almost 90% sensitivity and more than 75% specificity.

CDR3 size: 15 residues. The germline CDR1 and CDR2 sequences are LNHDA and SQIVND (reference sequence). V was cut by 9 bases and J by 4 bases, with 22 bases left in between. With respect to this clonotype: The antigen remains unidentified.

Among the hyperthyroidism patients, all were newly diagnosed, aged 18 to 65, with under 2 months' duration. Thyroid ultrasound, orbital computed tomography, TRAb, serum thyroxine and clinical symptoms formed the basis of diagnosis. From RNA, the CDR3 regions of TCR beta chains were amplified and sequenced. The first-round RT-PCR employed HTBI primers together with the Qiagen OneStep RT-PCR kit. A multiplex PCR was then performed as the second round. From the multiplex PCR reads, TCRdb called clonotypes with MiXCR, one entry per CDR3 protein. Of 900,000 to 1,200,000 distinct CDR3 sequences in the sample, roughly 35% were seen once.

The TCR sequence derives from an adult man with Graves' hyperthyroidism. Sequences were obtained from peripheral blood or thyroid tissue (not recorded which). The gene calls are TRBV19 and TRBJ2-7, with D unclear. As DNA, the CDR3 is TGTGCCAGCAGCTCCCCGGACGACGGAGAGTACGAGCAGTACTTC. Translated: CASSSPDDGEYEQYF.